The rows below give T cell receptor beta chains drawn from one sample of a study of OX40 agonist ivuxolimab in advanced cancers. Libraries were prepared by immunoSEQ multiplex PCR; TCRdb keeps only in-frame clonotypes and omits some of them. The table lists some 75,000 clones, 85% to 90% of them singletons, with roughly 3.1% in the top ten. The sequencing used CD4+ or CD8+ T cells sorted from blood, collected in a trial of the OX40 agonist ivuxolimab. These receptors all stem from an adult with an advanced solid tumor such as melanoma, head and neck, liver or kidney cancer. CDR3s include the opening cysteine and the closing phenylalanine or tryptophan. The D gene is left open where the match is weak. Only some rows state a clone size, as once, few, many or a class for expanded clones.

>-|TRBV9|TRBD1|TRBJ2-4
TGTGCCAGCAGCGCCGACGTAGGGGGCGCGAGAAACATTCAGTACTTC
CASSADVGGARNIQYF
>-|TRBV18|-|TRBJ2-2
TGTGCCAGCTCACCACGGCAGCACACCGGGGAGCTGTTTTTT
CASSPRQHTGELFF
>-|TRBV27|-|TRBJ1-2
TGTGCCAGCAGTGTATTTCCAGGGTCCCTCAACTATGGCTACACCTTC
CASSVFPGSLNYGYTF
>-|TRBV11-1|-|TRBJ1-6
TGTGCCAGCAGCTATAAAGGGGGTAATTCACCCCTCCACTTT
CASSYKGGNSPLHF
>-|TRBV6-1|-|TRBJ2-1
TGTGCCAGCAGTGGCGCCGGGCCTCGGGGCAATGAGCAGTTCTTC
CASSGAGPRGNEQFF
>-|TRBV11-2|TRBD1|TRBJ1-2
TGTGCCAGCAGCCCCCGACAGGGGGGAAGAAATGGCTACACCTTC
CASSPRQGGRNGYTF
>-|TRBV28|-|TRBJ2-7
TGTGCCAGCAGTTCCGGACAGTACGAGCAGTACTTC
CASSSGQYEQYF
>-|TRBV7-2|-|TRBJ1-1
TGTGCCAGCATTCCTTGGACAGCGAACACTGAAGCTTTCTTT
CASIPWTANTEAFF
>-|TRBV19|-|TRBJ2-5
TGTGCCAGTAGTATCAACGGTGGGGGGGCAGAGACCCAGTACTTC
CASSINGGGAETQYF
>-|TRBV4-3|-|TRBJ1-3
TGCGCCAGCAGCCAAGATTGGGGGGTTGCTGGAAACACCACATATTTT
CASSQDWGVAGNTTYF
>-|TRBV5-1|TRBD1|TRBJ2-3
TGCGCCAGCAGCTCTTTGGACAGGGGCAGCACAGATACGCAGTATTTT
CASSSLDRGSTDTQYF
>-|TRBV19|TRBD1|TRBJ1-1
TGTGCCAGTAGTACATGGACAGGGGGCAAAGGTGGAGCTTTCTTT
CASSTWTGGKGGAFF
>once|TRBV6-5|-|TRBJ1-6
TGTGCCAGCAGCCCGGGAGGTGGAGTTAATTCACCCCTCCACTTT
CASSPGGGVNSPLHF
>-|TRBV18|TRBD2|TRBJ2-1
TGTGCCAGCTCACCACCGGTAATAGCGGGCTACAATGAGCAGTTCTTC
CASSPPVIAGYNEQFF
>-|TRBV21-1|-|TRBJ2-1
TGTGCCAGCAGCAAAGCGGACAGGGACCACAATGAGCAGTTCTTC
CASSKADRDHNEQFF
>-|TRBV9|-|TRBJ2-5
TGTGCCAGCAGCGTAGGCAGGGCCCGACAAGAGACCCAGTACTTC
CASSVGRARQETQYF